This T cell receptor beta chain was sequenced in a study of blood T cell repertoires in COVID-19. Produced via immunoSEQ multiplex PCR; TCRdb's table is partial and in-frame only. The top ten clones hold 5.2% of a sample with some 220,000 clones, around 86% of them seen once. Germline V lookup: CDR1 MNHEY, CDR2 SVGAGI. V shed 11 bases and J shed 4 bases, with 17 bases lying between them. The CDR3 extends over 13 amino acids. This chain connects TRBV6-5 to TRBJ1-2; tentative D call: TRBD1 (5 bases). Sequenced input: peripheral blood. The TCR originated in a woman between 70 and 85 years old with COVID-19, enrolled during active disease. The CDR3 sequence is CALGGSSLYGYTF. DNA for the CDR3: TGTGCCCTCGGGGGATCTAGTCTCTATGGCTACACCTTC.